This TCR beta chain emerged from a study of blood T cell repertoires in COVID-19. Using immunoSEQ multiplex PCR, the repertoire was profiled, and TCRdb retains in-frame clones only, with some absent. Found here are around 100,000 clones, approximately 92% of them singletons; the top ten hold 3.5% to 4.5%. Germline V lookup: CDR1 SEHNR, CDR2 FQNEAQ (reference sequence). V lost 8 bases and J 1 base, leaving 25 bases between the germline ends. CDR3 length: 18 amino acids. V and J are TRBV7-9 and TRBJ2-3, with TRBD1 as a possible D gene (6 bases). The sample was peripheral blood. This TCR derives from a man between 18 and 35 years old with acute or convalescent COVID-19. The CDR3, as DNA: TGTGCCAGCGTATCCTCGGACAGACGCATCGACTGCACAGATACGCAGTATTTT. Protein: CASVSSDRRIDCTDTQYF.